Presented here are 14 T cell receptor beta chains from one specimen sequenced in a study of T cell responses to AZD1222 COVID-19 vaccine. TCRdb's table, derived via immunoSEQ multiplex PCR, lists solely in-frame clones and lacks some. The data contain 100,000 or so clones, less than 95% of them singletons. The sample was peripheral blood, taken on day 0 of AZD1222 vaccination. Source of these receptors: an adult in good health.

The genes are TRBV6-5 and TRBJ1-1; D perhaps matches TRBD1 (5 bases). Trimming removed 6 bases at V and 1 base at J, with 15 bases between. Germline loops: CDR1 MNHEY, CDR2 SVGAGI. The CDR3 covers 15 residues. CDR3 amino acids: CASSRHDSTNTEAFF. CDR3 nucleotide sequence: TGTGCCAGCAGCCGTCACGACAGCACGAACACTGAAGCTTTCTTT.

The V call is TRBV28, the J call TRBJ1-4; tentative D call: TRBD1 (5 bases). Germline-derived CDR1 and CDR2 are MDHEN and SYDVKM. Trimming took 1 base from V and 8 from J, leaving 14 bases between them. The CDR3 runs to 15 residues. The CDR3 sequence: CASSLYQGSNEKLFF. The DNA of the CDR3 is TGTGCCAGCAGTTTATATCAGGGATCCAACGAAAAACTGTTTTTT.

This chain uses TRBV6-6 with TRBJ1-5; TRBD1 aligns across 7 bases. The CDR3 extends over 15 amino acids. J lost 1 base, V lost 4 bases, and 4 bases had no gene match. In germline, CDR1 is MNHNY, CDR2 SVGAGI (reference sequence). The CDR3 DNA follows: TGTGCCAGCAGTTTGCGGACAGGAAGCAATCAGCCCCAGCATTTT. Protein sequence: CASSLRTGSNQPQHF.

V usage is TRBV18 and J usage is TRBJ2-1; D not resolved. Germline assignment: CDR1 KGHSH and CDR2 LQKENI. The CDR3 totals 12 residues. The V end was cut by 2 bases, the J end by 8 bases, with 7 bases between. As DNA, the CDR3 is TGTGCCAGCTCACCAGATAGCCATGAGCAGTTCTTC. Its translation is CASSPDSHEQFF.

This chain connects TRBV2 to TRBJ1-2; a possible D gene is TRBD1 (5 bases). Germline V lookup: CDR1 SNHLY, CDR2 FYNNEI. The V end lost 8 bases, the J end lost 8 bases, and 18 bases lay between the germline ends. The CDR3 runs 13 residues. The chain's CDR3 is CASLAVREGGYTF. CDR3 DNA: TGTGCCAGCCTTGCCGTCAGGGAAGGGGGCTACACCTTC. Using reference TRBV2 and TRBJ1-2 for the parts outside the CDR3, the full variable domain is EPEVTQTPSHQVTQMGQEVILRCVPISNHLYFYWYRQILGQKVEFLVSFYNNEISEKSEIFDDQFSVERPDGSNFTLKIRSTKLEDSAMYFCASLAVREGGYTFGSGTRLTVV.

The chain employs TRBV7-6 and TRBJ2-5, with 7 bases lining up with TRBD1. Germline values: CDR1 SGHVS, CDR2 FNYEAQ. J gave up 5 bases and V 1 base, and 7 bases lay outside the gene matches. The CDR3 runs 15 residues. The CDR3 DNA follows: TGTGCCAGCAGCTTAGGATTACAGGGGACGGAGACCCAGTACTTC. As protein: CASSLGLQGTETQYF.

This chain links TRBV6-6 with TRBJ1-4; TRBD1 aligns across 9 bases. From germline, CDR1 is MNHNY and CDR2 SVGAGI (reference sequence). J lost 8 bases, V lost 7 bases, and 8 bases had no gene match. CDR3 size: 14 residues. The CDR3 DNA reads TGTGCCAGCACCTCCGGGACAGGGTACGAAAAACTGTTTTTT. It encodes CASTSGTGYEKLFF.

The J gene is TRBJ1-1, the V gene TRBV12-3 or TRBV12-4; possibly TRBD1 for D (5 bases). The ends were cut back, 7 bases at V and 0 bases at J, with 9 bases in the middle. This CDR3 is built from 13 residues. CDR3 sequence: CASTQGMNTEAFF. In nucleotides, the CDR3 is TGTGCCAGCACCCAGGGAATGAACACTGAAGCTTTCTTT.

The chain couples TRBV28 to TRBJ1-2, with D tentatively TRBD1 (5 bases). Trimming left V 6 bases short and J 4 bases short, with 15 bases between. Germline lookup yields CDR1 MDHEN and CDR2 SYDVKM. The CDR3 runs to 14 residues. The CDR3 nucleotides read TGTGCCAGCAGCCCGACCCTCGACAGCTATGGCTACACCTTC. Translation gives CASSPTLDSYGYTF.

V is TRBV2 and J is TRBJ1-2; D is perhaps TRBD1 (5 bases). The CDR3 has 14 residues. The V end lost 8 bases, the J end lost 4 bases, and 17 bases lay between the germline ends. Per germline, CDR1 SNHLY and CDR2 FYNNEI. The CDR3 sequence is CASALGGTAYGYTF. CDR3 nucleotide sequence: TGTGCCAGCGCTCTTGGGGGGACCGCCTATGGCTACACCTTC.

This CDR3 is CASSLKQVLYEQYF. In nucleotides, the CDR3 is TGTGCCAGCAGTTTAAAACAGGTCCTTTACGAGCAGTACTTC. This chain connects TRBV28 to TRBJ2-7, with D perhaps TRBD1 (5 bases). Germline lookup yields CDR1 MDHEN and CDR2 SYDVKM. This CDR3 has 14 amino acids. V was cut by 2 bases and J by 4 bases, with 12 bases left in between.

The V call is TRBV7-7, the J call TRBJ1-6; no definite D call. Deletions cut 6 bases from V and 7 bases from J, with 10 bases between. Germline V gene data show CDR1 as SSHAT and CDR2 as FNYEAQ (reference sequence). CDR3 length equals 13 residues. The CDR3 DNA reads TGTGCCAGCAGTCAGGATTACAATTCACCCCTCCACTTT. It is translated as CASSQDYNSPLHF.

This chain joins TRBV10-1 and TRBJ1-2; D is undetermined. Germline loops: CDR1 WNHNN, CDR2 SYGVQD (reference sequence). The CDR3 has 13 amino acids. V was cut by 2 bases and J by 4 bases, with 8 bases left in between. The CDR3 DNA reads TGCGCCAGCAGTGAGACAATCGGCTATGGCTACACCTTC. This gives the protein CASSETIGYGYTF.

This clone has just one count. This chain links TRBV11-2 with TRBJ2-5, with a tentative D call TRBD2 (6 bases). The CDR3 consists of 19 residues. Germline V gene sequence: CDR1 SGHAT, CDR2 FQNNGV. V dropped 3 bases and J dropped 0 bases, with 23 bases sitting between them. CDR3 bases: TGTGCCAGCAGCTTTTGGAATAGCGGCTCCTCCTTGTACCAAGAGACCCAGTACTTC. The encoded protein is CASSFWNSGSSLYQETQYF.